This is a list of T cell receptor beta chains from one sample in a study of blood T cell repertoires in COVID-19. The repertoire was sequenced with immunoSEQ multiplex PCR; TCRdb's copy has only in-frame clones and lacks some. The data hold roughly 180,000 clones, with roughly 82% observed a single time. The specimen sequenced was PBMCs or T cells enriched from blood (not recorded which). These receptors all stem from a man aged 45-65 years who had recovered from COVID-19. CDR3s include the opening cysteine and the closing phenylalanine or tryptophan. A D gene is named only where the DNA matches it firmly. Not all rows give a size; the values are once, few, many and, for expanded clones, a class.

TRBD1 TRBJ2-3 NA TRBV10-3 CAISEIDRGPTDTQYF TGTGCCATCAGTGAGATCGACAGGGGGCCCACAGATACGCAGTATTTT
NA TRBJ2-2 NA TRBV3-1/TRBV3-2 CASSQDMAATGELFF TGTGCCAGCAGCCAAGATATGGCGGCCACCGGGGAGCTGTTTTTT
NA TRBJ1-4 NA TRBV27 CASSSAGRLDEKLFF TGTGCCAGCAGTTCCGCGGGTCGTTTGGATGAAAAACTGTTTTTT
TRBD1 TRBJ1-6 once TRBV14 CASSQDLRRGRFSSPLHF TGTGCCAGCAGCCAAGATTTAAGGAGGGGGCGGTTTAGTTCACCCCTCCACTTT
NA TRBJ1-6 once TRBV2 CASSVQGSASPLHF TGTGCCAGCAGTGTGCAGGGGAGTGCTTCACCCCTCCACTTT
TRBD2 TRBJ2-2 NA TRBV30 CASEGLAGGGELFF TGTGCTTCGGAGGGACTAGCGGGGGGCGGGGAGCTGTTTTTT
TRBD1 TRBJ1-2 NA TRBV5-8 CASSLRLDRVRYGYTF TGTGCCAGCAGCTTGCGCCTGGACAGGGTCCGCTATGGCTACACCTTC
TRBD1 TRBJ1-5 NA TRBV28 CASSEWTGNGQPQHF TGTGCCAGCAGTGAATGGACAGGAAATGGTCAGCCCCAGCATTTT
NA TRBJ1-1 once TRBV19 CASSIYRAMNTEAFF TGTGCCAGTAGTATCTACAGAGCCATGAACACTGAAGCTTTCTTT
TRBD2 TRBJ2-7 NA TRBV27 CASSPGLAGDEQYF TGTGCCAGCAGCCCGGGACTAGCGGGAGATGAGCAGTACTTC
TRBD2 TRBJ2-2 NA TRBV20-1 CSASYSTSGKNTGELFF TGCAGTGCTAGTTACTCGACTAGCGGGAAGAACACCGGGGAGCTGTTTTTT
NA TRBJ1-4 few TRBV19 CASSIGGGRISNEKLFF TGTGCCAGTAGTATAGGTGGGGGCCGGATATCTAATGAAAAACTGTTTTTT
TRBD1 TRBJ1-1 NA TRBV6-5 CASRMTGGSEAFF TGTGCCAGCAGAATGACAGGGGGGTCTGAAGCTTTCTTT
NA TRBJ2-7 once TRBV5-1 CASSLGSAAYEQYF TGCGCCAGCAGCTTAGGTAGCGCGGCCTACGAGCAGTACTTC
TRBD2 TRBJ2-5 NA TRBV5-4 CASSLAQLAGGGETQYF TGTGCCAGCAGCCTGGCCCAATTAGCGGGGGGAGGAGAGACCCAGTACTTC
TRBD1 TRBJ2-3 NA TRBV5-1 CASSLADTGAWDTQYF TGCGCCAGCAGCTTGGCCGACACAGGGGCATGGGATACGCAGTATTTT
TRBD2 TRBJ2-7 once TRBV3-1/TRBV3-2 CASSLRTSGAYEQYF TGTGCCAGCAGCCTTAGGACTAGCGGAGCGTACGAGCAGTACTTC
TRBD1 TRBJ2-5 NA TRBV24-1 CATSDGGQAKETQYF TGTGCCACCAGCGACGGGGGACAGGCTAAGGAGACCCAGTACTTC
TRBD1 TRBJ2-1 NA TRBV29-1 CSFRTGDEQFF TGCAGCTTCCGGACAGGCGATGAGCAGTTCTTC
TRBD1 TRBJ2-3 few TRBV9 CASSPSRTGPDTQYF TGTGCCAGCAGCCCCAGTCGGACAGGGCCAGATACGCAGTATTTT
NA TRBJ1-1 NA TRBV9 CASSDNGHKAFF TGTGCCAGCAGTGATAACGGACACAAAGCTTTCTTT
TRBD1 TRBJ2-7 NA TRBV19 CASSGGQGASYEQYF TGTGCCAGTAGTGGAGGACAGGGGGCTTCCTACGAGCAGTACTTC
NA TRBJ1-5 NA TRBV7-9 CASSADGVGSYQPQHF TGTGCCAGCAGCGCCGACGGGGTCGGATCCTATCAGCCCCAGCATTTT
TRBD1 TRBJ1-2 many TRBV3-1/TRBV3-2 CASSQEWTGGFYGYTF TGTGCCAGCAGCCAAGAATGGACAGGGGGCTTTTATGGCTACACCTTC
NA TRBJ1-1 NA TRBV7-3 CASSYDGGTEAFF TGTGCCAGCAGCTATGATGGAGGCACTGAAGCTTTCTTT
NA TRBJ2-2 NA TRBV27 CASTGRGTGELFF TGTGCCAGCACAGGACGGGGCACCGGGGAGCTGTTTTTT
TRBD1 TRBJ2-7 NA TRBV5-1 CASYPTGVNTYEQYF TGCGCCAGCTATCCTACAGGGGTAAATACCTACGAGCAGTACTTC
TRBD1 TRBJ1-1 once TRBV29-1 CSVAGGQGATEAFF TGCAGCGTTGCCGGAGGGCAGGGGGCCACTGAAGCTTTCTTT
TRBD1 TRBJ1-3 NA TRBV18 CASSLLHEDRVNGNTIYF TGTGCCAGCTCACTACTTCATGAGGACAGGGTCAATGGAAACACCATATATTTT
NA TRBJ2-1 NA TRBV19 CASSGSGAYNEQFF TGTGCCAGTAGTGGAAGCGGAGCTTACAATGAGCAGTTCTTC
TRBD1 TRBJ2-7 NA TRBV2 CASTGQGMGYEQYF TGTGCCAGCACCGGACAGGGAATGGGATACGAGCAGTACTTC
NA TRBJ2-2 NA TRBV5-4 CASSFPGGENTGELFF TGTGCCAGCAGTTTTCCTGGCGGGGAGAACACCGGGGAGCTGTTTTTT
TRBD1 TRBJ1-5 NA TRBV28 CASLTGGNQPQHF TGTGCCAGCTTGACAGGGGGCAATCAGCCCCAGCATTTT
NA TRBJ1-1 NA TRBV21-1 CASEQRQGPTLGAFF TGTGCCAGCGAGCAACGACAGGGACCCACTCTTGGGGCTTTCTTT
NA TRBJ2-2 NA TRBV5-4 CASSKGQNTGELFF TGTGCCAGCAGCAAGGGACAGAACACCGGGGAGCTGTTTTTT
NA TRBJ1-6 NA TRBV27 CASSFAEKNSPLHF TGTGCCAGCAGTTTTGCCGAGAAGAATTCACCCCTCCACTTT
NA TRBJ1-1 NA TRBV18 CASSPIGQMNTEAFF TGTGCCAGCTCACCGATTGGACAGATGAACACTGAAGCTTTCTTT
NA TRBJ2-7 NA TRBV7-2 CASSFTGGGGHEQYF TGTGCCAGCAGCTTTACCGGGGGCGGGGGCCACGAGCAGTACTTC
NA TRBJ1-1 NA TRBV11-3 CASSLIFGTEAFF TGTGCCAGCAGCTTAATCTTCGGCACTGAAGCTTTCTTT
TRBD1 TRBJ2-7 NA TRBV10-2 CASSIQGGTYEQYF TGCGCCAGCAGTATACAGGGGGGAACCTACGAGCAGTACTTC
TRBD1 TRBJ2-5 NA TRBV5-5 CASSLIGTGIQETQYF TGTGCCAGCAGCTTGATCGGGACAGGAATCCAAGAGACCCAGTACTTC
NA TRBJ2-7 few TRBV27 CASRITGSYEQYF TGTGCCAGCAGAATCACAGGCTCCTACGAGCAGTACTTC
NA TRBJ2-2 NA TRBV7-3 CASSLEGASGELFF TGTGCCAGCAGCTTGGAGGGTGCCTCCGGGGAGCTGTTTTTT
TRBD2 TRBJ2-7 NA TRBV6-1 CASSEGTSGSYEQYF TGTGCCAGCAGTGAAGGAACTAGCGGGTCCTACGAGCAGTACTTC
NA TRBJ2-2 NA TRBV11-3 CASSLALADTGELFF TGTGCCAGCAGCTTAGCCCTAGCCGACACCGGGGAGCTGTTTTTT
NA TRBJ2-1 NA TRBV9 CASSVSLYNEQFF TGTGCCAGCAGCGTATCTCTCTACAATGAGCAGTTCTTC
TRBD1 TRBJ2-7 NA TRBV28 CASTGQGPYEQYF TGTGCCAGCACGGGACAGGGTCCCTACGAGCAGTACTTC
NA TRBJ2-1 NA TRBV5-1 CASRGEAYNEQFF TGCGCCAGCAGAGGAGAGGCCTACAATGAGCAGTTCTTC
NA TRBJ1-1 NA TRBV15 CATSKEPFRDTEAFF TGTGCCACCAGCAAGGAACCCTTTCGGGACACTGAAGCTTTCTTT
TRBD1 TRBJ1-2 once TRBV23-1 CASSQPGQDTNYGYTF TGCGCCAGCAGTCAACCCGGACAGGATACTAACTATGGCTACACCTTC